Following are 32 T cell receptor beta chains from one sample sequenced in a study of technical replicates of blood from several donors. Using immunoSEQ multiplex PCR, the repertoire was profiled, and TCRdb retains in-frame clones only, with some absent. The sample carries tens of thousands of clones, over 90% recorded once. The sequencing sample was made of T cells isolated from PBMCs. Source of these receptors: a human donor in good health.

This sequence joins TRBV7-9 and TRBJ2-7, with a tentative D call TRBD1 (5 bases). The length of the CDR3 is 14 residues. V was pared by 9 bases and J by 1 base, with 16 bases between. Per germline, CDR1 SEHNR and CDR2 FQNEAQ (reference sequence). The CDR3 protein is CASSGALTSYEQYF. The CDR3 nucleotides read TGTGCCAGTTCTGGGGCCCTGACGTCCTACGAGCAGTACTTC.

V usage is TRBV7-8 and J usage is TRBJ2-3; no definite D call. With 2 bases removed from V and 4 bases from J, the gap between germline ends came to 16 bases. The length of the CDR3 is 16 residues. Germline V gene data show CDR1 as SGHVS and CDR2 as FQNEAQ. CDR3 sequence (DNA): TGTGCCAGCAGCTTAATGCTACCGAGGAGCCCAGATACGCAGTATTTT. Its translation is CASSLMLPRSPDTQYF. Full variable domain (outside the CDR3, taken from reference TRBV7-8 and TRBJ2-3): GAGVSQSPRYKVAKRGQDVALRCDPISGHVSLFWYQQALGQGPEFLTYFQNEAQLDKSGLPSDRFFAERPEGSVSTLKIQRTQQEDSAVYLCASSLMLPRSPDTQYFGPGTRLTVL.

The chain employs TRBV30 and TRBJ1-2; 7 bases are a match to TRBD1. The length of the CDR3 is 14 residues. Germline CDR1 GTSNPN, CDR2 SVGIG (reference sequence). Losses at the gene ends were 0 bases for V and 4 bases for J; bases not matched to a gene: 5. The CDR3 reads CAWSVASGGYGYTF. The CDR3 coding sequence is TGTGCCTGGAGTGTAGCCTCAGGGGGCTATGGCTACACCTTC.

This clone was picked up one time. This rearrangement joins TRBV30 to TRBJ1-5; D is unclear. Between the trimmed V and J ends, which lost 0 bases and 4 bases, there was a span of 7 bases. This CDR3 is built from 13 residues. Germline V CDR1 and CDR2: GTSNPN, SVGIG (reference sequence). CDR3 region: CAWSVRENQPQHF. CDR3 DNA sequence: TGTGCCTGGAGTGTACGGGAAAATCAGCCCCAGCATTTT.

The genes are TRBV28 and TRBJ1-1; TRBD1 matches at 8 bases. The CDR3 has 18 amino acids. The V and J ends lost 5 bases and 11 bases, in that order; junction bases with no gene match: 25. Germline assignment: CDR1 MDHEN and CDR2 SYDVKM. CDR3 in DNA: TGTGCCAGCAGTCCCGAATTTCGGGCAGGGGGCTCCTTAATGTGGGCTTTCTTT. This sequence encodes CASSPEFRAGGSLMWAFF.

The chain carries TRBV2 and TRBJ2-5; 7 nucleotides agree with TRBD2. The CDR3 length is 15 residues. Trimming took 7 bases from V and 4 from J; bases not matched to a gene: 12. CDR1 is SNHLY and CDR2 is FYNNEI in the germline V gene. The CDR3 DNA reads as TGTGCCAGCATGGTTGACAGCGGGATGATAGAGACCCAGTACTTC. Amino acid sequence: CASMVDSGMIETQYF. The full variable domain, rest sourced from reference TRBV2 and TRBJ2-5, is EPEVTQTPSHQVTQMGQEVILRCVPISNHLYFYWYRQILGQKVEFLVSFYNNEISEKSEIFDDQFSVERPDGSNFTLKIRSTKLEDSAMYFCASMVDSGMIETQYFGPGTRLLVL.

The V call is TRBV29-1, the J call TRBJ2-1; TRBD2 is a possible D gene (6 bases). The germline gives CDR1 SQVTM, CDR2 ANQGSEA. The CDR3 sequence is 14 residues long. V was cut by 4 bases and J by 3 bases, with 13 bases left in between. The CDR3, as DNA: TGCAGCGTTGTCTGGGGACTTCTCTACAATGAGCAGTTCTTC. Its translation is CSVVWGLLYNEQFF.

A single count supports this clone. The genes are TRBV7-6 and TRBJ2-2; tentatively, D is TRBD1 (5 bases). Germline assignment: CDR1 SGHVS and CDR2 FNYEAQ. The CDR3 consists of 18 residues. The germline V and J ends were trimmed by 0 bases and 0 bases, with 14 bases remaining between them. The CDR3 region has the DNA TGTGCCAGCAGCTTAGCGGAGAACAGGCGAACGAACACCGGGGAGCTGTTTTTT. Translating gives CASSLAENRRTNTGELFF.

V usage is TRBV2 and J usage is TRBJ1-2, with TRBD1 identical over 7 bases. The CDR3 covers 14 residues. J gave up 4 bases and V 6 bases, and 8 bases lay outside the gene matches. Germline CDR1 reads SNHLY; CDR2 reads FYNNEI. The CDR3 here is CASSQGEFSYGYTF. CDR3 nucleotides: TGTGCCAGCAGCCAGGGGGAATTCAGCTATGGCTACACCTTC. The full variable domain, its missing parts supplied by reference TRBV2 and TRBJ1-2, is EPEVTQTPSHQVTQMGQEVILRCVPISNHLYFYWYRQILGQKVEFLVSFYNNEISEKSEIFDDQFSVERPDGSNFTLKIRSTKLEDSAMYFCASSQGEFSYGYTFGSGTRLTVV.

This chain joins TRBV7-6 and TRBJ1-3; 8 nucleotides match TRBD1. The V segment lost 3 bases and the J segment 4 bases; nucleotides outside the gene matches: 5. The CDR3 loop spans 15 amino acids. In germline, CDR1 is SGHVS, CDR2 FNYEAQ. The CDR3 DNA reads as TGTGCCAGCAGCTTCCGACAGGGGAGCGGAAACACCATATATTTT. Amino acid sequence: CASSFRQGSGNTIYF.

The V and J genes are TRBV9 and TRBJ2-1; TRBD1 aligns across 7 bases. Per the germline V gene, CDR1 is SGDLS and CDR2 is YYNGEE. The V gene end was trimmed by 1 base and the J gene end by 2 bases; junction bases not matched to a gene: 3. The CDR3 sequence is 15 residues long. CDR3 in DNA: TGTGCCAGCAGCGTATCCGACAGGGCCTACAATGAGCAGTTCTTC. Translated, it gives CASSVSDRAYNEQFF.

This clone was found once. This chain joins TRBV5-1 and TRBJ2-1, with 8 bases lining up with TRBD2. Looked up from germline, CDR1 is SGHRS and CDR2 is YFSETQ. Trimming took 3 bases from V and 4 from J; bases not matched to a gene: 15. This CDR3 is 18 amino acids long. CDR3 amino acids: CASSSSPAGAGVYNEQFF. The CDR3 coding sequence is TGCGCCAGCAGCTCTTCCCCCGCGGGAGCGGGGGTTTACAATGAGCAGTTCTTC.

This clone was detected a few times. In DNA, the CDR3 is TGTGCTAGTGGTTTGGTACTCTTCGGCCAGGGTCGGTCAAAAGAGACCCAGTACTTC. As protein: CASGLVLFGQGRSKETQYF. V usage is TRBV12-5 and J usage is TRBJ2-5, with a weak D call TRBD1 (5 bases). The V end lost 0 bases, the J end lost 3 bases, and 23 bases lay between the germline ends. Germline CDR1 reads LGHNT; CDR2 reads FRNRAP. This CDR3 has 19 amino acids.

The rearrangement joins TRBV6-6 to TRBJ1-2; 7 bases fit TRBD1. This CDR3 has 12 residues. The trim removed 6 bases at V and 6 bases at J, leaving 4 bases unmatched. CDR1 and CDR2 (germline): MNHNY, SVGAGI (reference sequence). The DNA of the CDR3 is TGTGCCAGCAGGGAACAGGGGCATGGCTACACCTTC. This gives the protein CASREQGHGYTF.

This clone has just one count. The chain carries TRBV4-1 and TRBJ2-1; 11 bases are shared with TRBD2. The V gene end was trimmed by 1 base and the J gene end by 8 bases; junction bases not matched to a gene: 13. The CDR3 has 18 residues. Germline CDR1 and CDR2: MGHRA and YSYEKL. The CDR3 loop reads CASSQAGPLAGGIHEQFF. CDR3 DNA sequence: TGCGCCAGCAGCCAAGCCGGGCCCCTAGCGGGGGGCATCCATGAGCAGTTCTTC.

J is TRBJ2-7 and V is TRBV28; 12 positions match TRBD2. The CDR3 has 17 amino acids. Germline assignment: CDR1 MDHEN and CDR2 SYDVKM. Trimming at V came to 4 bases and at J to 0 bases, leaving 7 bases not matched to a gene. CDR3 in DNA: TGTGCCAGCAGTTCCCGTGGACTAGCGGGAAGCTCCTACGAGCAGTACTTC. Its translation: CASSSRGLAGSSYEQYF. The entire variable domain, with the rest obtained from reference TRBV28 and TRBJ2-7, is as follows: DVKVTQSSRYLVKRTGEKVFLECVQDMDHENMFWYRQDPGLGLRLIYFSYDVKMKEKGDIPEGYSVSREKKERFSLILESASTNQTSMYLCASSSRGLAGSSYEQYFGPGTRLTVT.

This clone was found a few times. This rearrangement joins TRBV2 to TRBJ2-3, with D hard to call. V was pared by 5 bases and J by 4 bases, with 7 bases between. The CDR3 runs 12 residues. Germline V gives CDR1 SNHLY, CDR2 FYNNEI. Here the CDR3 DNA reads TGTGCCAGCAGTTTAGAATCAGATACGCAGTATTTT. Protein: CASSLESDTQYF.

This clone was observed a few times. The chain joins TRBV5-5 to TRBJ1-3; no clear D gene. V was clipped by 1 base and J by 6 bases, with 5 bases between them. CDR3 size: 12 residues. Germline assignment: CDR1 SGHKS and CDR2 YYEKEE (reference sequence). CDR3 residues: CASSLYVNTIYF. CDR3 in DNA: TGTGCCAGCAGCTTGTATGTAAACACCATATATTTT. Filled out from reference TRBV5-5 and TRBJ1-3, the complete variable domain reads DAGVTQSPTHLIKTRGQQVTLRCSPISGHKSVSWYQQVLGQGPQFIFQYYEKEERGRGNFPDRFSARQFPNYSSELNVNALLLGDSALYLCASSLYVNTIYFGEGSWLTVV.

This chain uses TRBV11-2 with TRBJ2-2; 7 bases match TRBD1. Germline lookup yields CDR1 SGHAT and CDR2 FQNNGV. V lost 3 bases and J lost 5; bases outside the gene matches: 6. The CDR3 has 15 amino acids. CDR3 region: CASSFGQVMTGELFF. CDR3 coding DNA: TGTGCCAGCAGCTTTGGACAGGTTATGACCGGGGAGCTGTTTTTT.

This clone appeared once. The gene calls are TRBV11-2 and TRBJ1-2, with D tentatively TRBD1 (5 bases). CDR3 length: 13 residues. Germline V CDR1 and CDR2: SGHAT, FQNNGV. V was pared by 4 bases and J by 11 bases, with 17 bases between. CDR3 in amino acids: CASSSMTVGLYTF. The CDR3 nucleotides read TGTGCCAGCAGCTCGATGACAGTGGGATTATACACCTTC.

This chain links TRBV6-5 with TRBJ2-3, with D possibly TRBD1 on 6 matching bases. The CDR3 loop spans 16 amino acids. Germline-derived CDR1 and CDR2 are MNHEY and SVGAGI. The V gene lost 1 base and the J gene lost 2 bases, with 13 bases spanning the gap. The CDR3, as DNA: TGTGCCAGCAGTTACTTGCCGACAGGCAACACAGATACGCAGTATTTT. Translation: CASSYLPTGNTDTQYF.

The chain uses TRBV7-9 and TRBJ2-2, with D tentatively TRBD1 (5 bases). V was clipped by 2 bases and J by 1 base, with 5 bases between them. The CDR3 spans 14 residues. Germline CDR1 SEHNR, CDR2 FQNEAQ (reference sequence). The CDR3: CASSLRGNTGELFF. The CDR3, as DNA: TGTGCCAGCAGCTTAAGGGGGAACACCGGGGAGCTGTTTTTT.

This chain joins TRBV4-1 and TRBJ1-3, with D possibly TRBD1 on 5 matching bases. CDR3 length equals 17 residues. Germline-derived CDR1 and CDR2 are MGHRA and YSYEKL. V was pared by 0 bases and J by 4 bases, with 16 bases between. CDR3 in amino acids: CASSQDQGRPLGNTIYF. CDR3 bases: TGCGCCAGCAGCCAAGATCAGGGTCGCCCGCTCGGAAACACCATATATTTT.

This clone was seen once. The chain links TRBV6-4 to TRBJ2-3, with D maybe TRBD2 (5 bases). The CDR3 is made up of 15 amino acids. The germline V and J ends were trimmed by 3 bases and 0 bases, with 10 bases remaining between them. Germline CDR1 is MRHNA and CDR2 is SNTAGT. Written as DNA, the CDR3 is TGTGCCAGCAGTGAGAGCGGTGCTAGCACAGATACGCAGTATTTT. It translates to CASSESGASTDTQYF.

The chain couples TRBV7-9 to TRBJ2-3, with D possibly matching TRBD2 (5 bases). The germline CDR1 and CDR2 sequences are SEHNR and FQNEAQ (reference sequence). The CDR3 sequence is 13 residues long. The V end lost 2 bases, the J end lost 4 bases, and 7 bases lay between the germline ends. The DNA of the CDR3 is TGTGCCAGCAGCTTAACGGGATCAGATACGCAGTATTTT. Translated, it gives CASSLTGSDTQYF.

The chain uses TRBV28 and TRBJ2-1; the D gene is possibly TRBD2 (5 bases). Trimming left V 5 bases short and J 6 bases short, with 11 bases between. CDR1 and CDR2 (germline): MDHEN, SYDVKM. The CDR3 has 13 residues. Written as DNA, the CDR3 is TGTGCCAGCAGTCAAACTAGGATCAATGAGCAGTTCTTC. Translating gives CASSQTRINEQFF.

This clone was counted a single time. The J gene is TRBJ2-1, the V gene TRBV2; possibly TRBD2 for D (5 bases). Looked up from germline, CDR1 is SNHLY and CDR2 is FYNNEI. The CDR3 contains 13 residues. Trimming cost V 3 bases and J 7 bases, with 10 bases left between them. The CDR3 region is CASSDPRRNEQFF. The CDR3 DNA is TGTGCCAGCAGTGATCCTAGGAGGAATGAGCAGTTCTTC.

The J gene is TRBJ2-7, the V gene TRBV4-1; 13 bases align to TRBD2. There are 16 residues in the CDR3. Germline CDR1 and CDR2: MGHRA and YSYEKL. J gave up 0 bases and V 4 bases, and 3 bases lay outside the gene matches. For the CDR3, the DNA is TGCGCCAGCAGCCGAGGGACTAGCGGGGTCTCCTACGAGCAGTACTTC. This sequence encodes CASSRGTSGVSYEQYF.

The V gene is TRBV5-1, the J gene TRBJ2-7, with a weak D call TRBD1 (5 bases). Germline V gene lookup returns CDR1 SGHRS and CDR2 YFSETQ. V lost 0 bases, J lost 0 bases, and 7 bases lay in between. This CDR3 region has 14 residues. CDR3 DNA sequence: TGCGCCAGCAGCTTGGACAGGAGCTCCTACGAGCAGTACTTC. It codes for CASSLDRSSYEQYF. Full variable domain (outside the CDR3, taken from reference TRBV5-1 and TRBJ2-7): KAGVTQTPRYLIKTRGQQVTLSCSPISGHRSVSWYQQTPGQGLQFLFEYFSETQRNKGNFPGRFSGRQFSNSRSEMNVSTLELGDSALYLCASSLDRSSYEQYFGPGTRLTVT.

Here the CDR3 DNA reads TGCGCCAGCACCCCGACAGGGGACCGCGAGCAGTACTTC. Protein: CASTPTGDREQYF. V and J are TRBV10-2 and TRBJ2-7; 8 bases fit TRBD1. The V gene end was trimmed by 7 bases and the J gene end by 6 bases; junction bases not matched to a gene: 8. This CDR3 comprises 13 residues. The germline CDR1 and CDR2 sequences are WSHSY and SAAADI.

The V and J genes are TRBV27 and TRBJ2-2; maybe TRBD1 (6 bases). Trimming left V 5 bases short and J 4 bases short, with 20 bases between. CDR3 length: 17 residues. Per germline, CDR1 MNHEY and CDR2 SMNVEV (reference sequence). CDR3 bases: TGTGCCAGCAGTCTCCCCTCAGGGGTTCATGTCACCGGGGAGCTGTTTTTT. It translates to CASSLPSGVHVTGELFF.

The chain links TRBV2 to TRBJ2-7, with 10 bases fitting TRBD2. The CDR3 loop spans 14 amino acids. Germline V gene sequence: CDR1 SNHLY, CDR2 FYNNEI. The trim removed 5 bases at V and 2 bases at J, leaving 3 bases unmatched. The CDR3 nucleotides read TGTGCCAGCAGTAGCGGGGGGGTACCCTACGAGCAGTACTTC. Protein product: CASSSGGVPYEQYF.